This is a list of T cell receptor beta chains from one sample in a study of blood T cells in healthy people across ages. Using its own MiXCR run on the 5' RACE reads, TCRdb lists one record per CDR3 protein. The profile shows about 1.4 million distinct CDR3 sequences, around 55% of them singletons. The sequenced material came from blood. These receptors originate from a man in his late teens or twenties in good health. CDR3s include the opening cysteine and the closing phenylalanine or tryptophan. Each record gives: CDR3 protein, CDR3 DNA, J gene, D gene, V gene, clone size. A D gene is named only where the DNA matches it firmly. The size entry is marked missing in some rows and otherwise reads once, few, many or a size class.

CDR3 protein: CSAGLAGGSDEQFF
CDR3 DNA: TGCAGTGCTGGACTAGCGGGGGGCTCGGATGAGCAGTTCTTC
J gene: TRBJ2-1
D gene: TRBD2
V gene: TRBV20-1
clone size: -

CDR3 protein: CASSLTGEAYEQYF
CDR3 DNA: TGTGCCAGCAGCTTGACAGGGGAAGCCTACGAGCAGTACTTC
J gene: TRBJ2-7
D gene: TRBD1
V gene: TRBV7-9
clone size: -

CDR3 protein: CSVEKSSYNEQFF
CDR3 DNA: TGCAGCGTTGAAAAGAGCTCCTACAATGAGCAGTTCTTC
J gene: TRBJ2-1
D gene: -
V gene: TRBV29-1
clone size: -

CDR3 protein: CSVQPTGGPYEQYF
CDR3 DNA: TGCAGCGTCCAGCCAACAGGGGGCCCCTACGAGCAGTACTTC
J gene: TRBJ2-7
D gene: TRBD1
V gene: TRBV29-1
clone size: -

CDR3 protein: CASSEATRGGYGYTF
CDR3 DNA: TGTGCCAGCAGTGAAGCGACCAGGGGAGGCTATGGCTACACCTTC
J gene: TRBJ1-2
D gene: -
V gene: TRBV2
clone size: -

CDR3 protein: CSADSRASGGTGELFF
CDR3 DNA: TGCAGTGCCGACTCCCGGGCTAGCGGGGGGACCGGGGAGCTGTTTTTT
J gene: TRBJ2-2
D gene: TRBD2
V gene: TRBV20-1
clone size: -

CDR3 protein: CASSSLTAAYEQYF
CDR3 DNA: TGTGCCAGCAGCTCCCTGACGGCAGCCTACGAGCAGTACTTC
J gene: TRBJ2-7
D gene: -
V gene: TRBV5-5
clone size: -

CDR3 protein: CASSQRTAKETQFF
CDR3 DNA: TGCGCCAGCAGCCAACGGACCGCTAAAGAGACCCAGTTCTTC
J gene: TRBJ2-1
D gene: -
V gene: TRBV4-3
clone size: -

CDR3 protein: CASSPPFGETQYF
CDR3 DNA: TGTGCCAGCTCACCGCCCTTCGGCGAGACCCAGTACTTC
J gene: TRBJ2-5
D gene: -
V gene: TRBV18
clone size: -

CDR3 protein: CASSRQGLLYGYTF
CDR3 DNA: TGTGCCAGCAGTCGACAGGGGCTTCTCTATGGCTACACCTTC
J gene: TRBJ1-2
D gene: TRBD1
V gene: TRBV27
clone size: -

CDR3 protein: CSVGHSKYTF
CDR3 DNA: TGCAGCGTTGGGCATTCTAAATACACCTTC
J gene: TRBJ1-2
D gene: -
V gene: TRBV29-1
clone size: few

CDR3 protein: CASSLDQNTDTQYF
CDR3 DNA: TGTGCCAGCAGCTTAGATCAGAACACAGATACGCAGTATTTT
J gene: TRBJ2-3
D gene: -
V gene: TRBV7-2
clone size: -

CDR3 protein: CASSQDPPEQFF
CDR3 DNA: TGCGCCAGCAGCCAAGATCCGCCGGAGCAGTTCTTC
J gene: TRBJ2-1
D gene: -
V gene: TRBV4-1
clone size: -

CDR3 protein: CASSYGASGGWYQETQYF
CDR3 DNA: TGTGCCAGCAGTTATGGGGCTAGCGGGGGCTGGTACCAAGAGACCCAGTACTTC
J gene: TRBJ2-5
D gene: TRBD2
V gene: TRBV6-2/TRBV6-3
clone size: -

CDR3 protein: CASSVLANEQFF
CDR3 DNA: TGTGCCAGCAGCGTACTAGCCAATGAGCAGTTCTTC
J gene: TRBJ2-1
D gene: -
V gene: TRBV9
clone size: -

CDR3 protein: CASSSADRGHTEAFF
CDR3 DNA: TGTGCCAGCAGCTCCGCGGACAGGGGGCACACTGAAGCTTTCTTT
J gene: TRBJ1-1
D gene: TRBD1
V gene: TRBV7-9
clone size: -

CDR3 protein: CATSRDLQGTNEKLFF
CDR3 DNA: TGTGCCACCAGCAGAGATTTACAGGGAACTAATGAAAAACTGTTTTTT
J gene: TRBJ1-4
D gene: -
V gene: TRBV15
clone size: -

CDR3 protein: CANSFAPGTGELFF
CDR3 DNA: -
J gene: TRBJ2-2
D gene: -
V gene: TRBV21-1
clone size: -

CDR3 protein: CASGLSADPYEQYF
CDR3 DNA: TGTGCCAGCGGATTATCAGCTGATCCCTACGAGCAGTACTTC
J gene: TRBJ2-7
D gene: -
V gene: TRBV21-1
clone size: once

CDR3 protein: CASSYEDNEQYF
CDR3 DNA: TGTGCCAGCAGTTACGAGGACAATGAGCAGTACTTC
J gene: TRBJ2-7
D gene: -
V gene: TRBV6-5
clone size: -

CDR3 protein: CASSRAGSGIDEQFF
CDR3 DNA: TGCGCCAGCAGCCGGGCCGGGAGCGGTATAGATGAGCAGTTCTTC
J gene: TRBJ2-1
D gene: -
V gene: TRBV4-1
clone size: -

CDR3 protein: CASSHLVAAGAYNEQFF
CDR3 DNA: TGTGCCAGCAGCCACCTGGTCGCAGCGGGGGCTTACAATGAGCAGTTCTTC
J gene: TRBJ2-1
D gene: TRBD2
V gene: TRBV27
clone size: few

CDR3 protein: CASSQETTSVETQYF
CDR3 DNA: TGTGCCAGCAGCCAAGAGACTACCTCCGTTGAGACCCAGTACTTC
J gene: TRBJ2-5
D gene: -
V gene: TRBV3-1
clone size: few

CDR3 protein: CSVPGTGFGYTEAFF
CDR3 DNA: TGCAGCGTGCCCGGGACAGGATTCGGGTACACTGAAGCTTTCTTT
J gene: TRBJ1-1
D gene: TRBD1
V gene: TRBV29-1
clone size: -

CDR3 protein: CASSQGDRGNEQFF
CDR3 DNA: TGTGCCAGCAGCCAAGGGGACAGGGGCAATGAGCAGTTCTTC
J gene: TRBJ2-1
D gene: TRBD1
V gene: TRBV2
clone size: -

CDR3 protein: CASSEVAGGQETQYF
CDR3 DNA: TGTGCCAGCAGTGAAGTGGCAGGGGGCCAAGAGACCCAGTACTTC
J gene: TRBJ2-5
D gene: TRBD1
V gene: TRBV6-1
clone size: -

CDR3 protein: CASSQRGESSGGLVTLAKNIQYF
CDR3 DNA: TGCGCCAGCAGCCAAAGGGGGGAGAGCAGCGGGGGGCTGGTAACTCTAGCCAAAAACATTCAGTACTTC
J gene: TRBJ2-4
D gene: TRBD2
V gene: TRBV4-1
clone size: -

CDR3 protein: CVSRGPRERLLNEQFF
CDR3 DNA: TGTGTCAGCAGGGGACCTAGAGAGAGGCTTCTAAATGAGCAGTTCTTC
J gene: TRBJ2-1
D gene: -
V gene: TRBV6-6
clone size: -

CDR3 protein: CASSFHLGTGRPTDTQYF
CDR3 DNA: TGTGCCAGCAGTTTTCATCTGGGGACAGGGCGGCCTACAGATACGCAGTATTTT
J gene: TRBJ2-3
D gene: TRBD1
V gene: TRBV12-3/TRBV12-4
clone size: few

CDR3 protein: CASSVRQGPYDTQYF
CDR3 DNA: TGTGCCAGCAGCGTCCGACAGGGGCCGTATGATACGCAGTATTTT
J gene: TRBJ2-3
D gene: TRBD1
V gene: TRBV9
clone size: -

CDR3 protein: CSATSTGPLGEQFF
CDR3 DNA: TGCAGTGCTACCTCCACGGGGCCTCTCGGTGAGCAGTTCTTC
J gene: TRBJ2-1
D gene: -
V gene: TRBV20-1
clone size: -

CDR3 protein: CASSEAGSGANYGYTF
CDR3 DNA: TGTGCCAGCAGTGAAGCAGGGTCGGGAGCTAACTATGGCTACACCTTC
J gene: TRBJ1-2
D gene: -
V gene: TRBV2
clone size: -

CDR3 protein: CASSLPAGAGLDTQYF
CDR3 DNA: TGTGCCAGCAGCCTTCCGGCGGGGGCCGGCCTAGATACGCAGTATTTT
J gene: TRBJ2-3
D gene: -
V gene: TRBV3-1
clone size: -

CDR3 protein: CASSPVGEGRSYNEQFF
CDR3 DNA: TGTGCCAGCAGCCCGGTAGGAGAGGGTCGCTCCTACAATGAGCAGTTCTTC
J gene: TRBJ2-1
D gene: -
V gene: TRBV7-2
clone size: -

CDR3 protein: CASSEPWVSNTEAFF
CDR3 DNA: TGTGCCAGCAGTGAGCCTTGGGTGTCGAACACTGAAGCTTTCTTT
J gene: TRBJ1-1
D gene: -
V gene: TRBV6-1
clone size: -

CDR3 protein: CASSLQRHFYEQYF
CDR3 DNA: TGTGCCAGCAGTTTGCAGAGACACTTCTACGAGCAGTACTTC
J gene: TRBJ2-7
D gene: -
V gene: TRBV12-3/TRBV12-4
clone size: -

CDR3 protein: CASTRGTDPPRGYTF
CDR3 DNA: TGTGCCAGCACCAGAGGGACGGACCCTCCTCGGGGCTACACCTTC
J gene: TRBJ1-2
D gene: -
V gene: TRBV6-5
clone size: -

CDR3 protein: CSVVGQAYNEQFF
CDR3 DNA: TGCAGCGTTGTGGGACAGGCCTACAATGAGCAGTTCTTC
J gene: TRBJ2-1
D gene: TRBD1
V gene: TRBV29-1
clone size: -

CDR3 protein: CAWSVLTSSSYNEQFF
CDR3 DNA: TGTGCCTGGAGTGTATTGACTTCCAGCTCCTACAATGAGCAGTTCTTC
J gene: TRBJ2-1
D gene: -
V gene: TRBV30
clone size: -

CDR3 protein: CASSPRMGSSVYEQYF
CDR3 DNA: TGTGCCAGCAGCCCCCGGATGGGTAGTTCAGTCTACGAGCAGTACTTC
J gene: TRBJ2-7
D gene: -
V gene: TRBV5-4
clone size: few

CDR3 protein: CASSVESRLYEQYF
CDR3 DNA: TGTGCCAGCAGCGTTGAGTCCCGTCTGTACGAGCAGTACTTC
J gene: TRBJ2-7
D gene: -
V gene: TRBV7-9
clone size: -

CDR3 protein: CASSLALLGAYEQYF
CDR3 DNA: TGTGCCAGCAGCTTAGCGCTTTTAGGGGCCTACGAGCAGTACTTC
J gene: TRBJ2-7
D gene: -
V gene: TRBV7-9
clone size: -

CDR3 protein: CASSLSGDGTDTQYF
CDR3 DNA: TGTGCCAGTAGTTTGTCCGGGGATGGAACAGATACGCAGTATTTT
J gene: TRBJ2-3
D gene: -
V gene: TRBV28
clone size: -

CDR3 protein: CASSSGTTIPIEQFF
CDR3 DNA: TGTGCCAGCAGTTCCGGGACGACGATACCCATTGAGCAGTTCTTC
J gene: TRBJ2-1
D gene: -
V gene: TRBV6-5
clone size: -

CDR3 protein: CASSYSTSGETQYF
CDR3 DNA: TGTGCCAGCAGTTACTCGACTAGCGGCGAGACCCAGTACTTC
J gene: TRBJ2-5
D gene: TRBD2
V gene: TRBV6-6
clone size: few

CDR3 protein: CASSLEAGGSYNEQFF
CDR3 DNA: TGTGCCAGCTCACTCGAAGCGGGAGGCTCCTACAATGAGCAGTTCTTC
J gene: TRBJ2-1
D gene: TRBD2
V gene: TRBV18
clone size: few

CDR3 protein: CATSRVFGGGAPEQFF
CDR3 DNA: TGTGCCACCAGCAGAGTCTTTGGCGGGGGGGCCCCTGAGCAGTTCTTC
J gene: TRBJ2-1
D gene: TRBD2
V gene: TRBV15
clone size: -

CDR3 protein: CSARGASGAYNEQFF
CDR3 DNA: TGCAGTGCTAGAGGGGCTAGCGGGGCCTACAATGAGCAGTTCTTC
J gene: TRBJ2-1
D gene: TRBD2
V gene: TRBV20-1
clone size: -

CDR3 protein: CASSPNVGRAGGYTF
CDR3 DNA: TGTGCCAGCAGCCCCAACGTGGGACGGGCGGGTGGCTACACCTTC
J gene: TRBJ1-2
D gene: -
V gene: TRBV11-2
clone size: -

CDR3 protein: CASSQAPGRGADTQYF
CDR3 DNA: TGTGCCAGCAGCCAAGCACCCGGTCGGGGAGCAGATACGCAGTATTTT
J gene: TRBJ2-3
D gene: -
V gene: TRBV14
clone size: -

CDR3 protein: CATSRGRGFYGYTF
CDR3 DNA: TGTGCCACCAGCAGAGGACGGGGGTTCTATGGCTACACCTTC
J gene: TRBJ1-2
D gene: -
V gene: TRBV15
clone size: -

CDR3 protein: CASSRSGEASNQPQHF
CDR3 DNA: TGTGCCAGCAGCCGATCGGGAGAGGCTAGCAATCAGCCCCAGCATTTT
J gene: TRBJ1-5
D gene: -
V gene: TRBV11-2
clone size: few

CDR3 protein: CASSAEGGRYTEAFF
CDR3 DNA: TGTGCCAGCAGCGCCGAGGGCGGCCGATACACTGAAGCTTTCTTT
J gene: TRBJ1-1
D gene: -
V gene: TRBV7-2
clone size: few